The T cell receptor (beta chain) described here comes from a study of CD8+CD57+ T cells in acquired aplastic anemia. Study-wide background: When averaged, DNA from sorted CD4+ and CD8+ cells came to about 2.9 ug.

The study profiled TCR beta VDJ and CDR3 using genomic DNA as template. TCRdb re-analysed the reads in MiXCR, keeping a single row per CDR3 protein. The data contain approximately 180,000 distinct CDR3 sequences, less than 65% of them singletons. Note on this clonotype: The target antigen is unknown.

This CDR3 contains 15 residues. The ends lost 2 bases at V and 2 bases at J; junction bases unmatched: 3. Germline CDR1 ENHRY, CDR2 SYGVKD. Only patients with CD8+CD57+ cell expansion on flow cytometry were chosen for sequencing. Among the patients, all had severe acquired aplastic anemia. The blood sampling took place in patients who had so far received no therapy. Regarding the study as a whole: The study identified roughly 29 CD8+ CDR3 sequences shared by patients and controls.

The sequence came from a human donor with aplastic anemia. Source material: sorted CD4+, CD8+, or CD8+CD57+ T cells (not recorded which) from PBMCs. The chain is built from TRBV10-3 and TRBJ1-5; 7 bases are shared with TRBD1. The CDR3 reads CAISEAGTGNQPQHF. CDR3 sequence (DNA): TGTGCCATCAGTGAGGCAGGGACAGGCAATCAGCCCCAGCATTTT.